Ten or more counts support the clone carrying this TCR beta chain. The data stem from a study of CD8 T cells in ankylosing spondylitis. Trimming took 0 bases from V and 14 from J; bases not matched to a gene: 8. This CDR3 contains 15 residues. Germline V gene sequence: CDR1 SGDLS, CDR2 YYNGEE. TCRdb re-analysed the 5' RACE reads in MiXCR, keeping a single row per CDR3 protein. This sample has 25,000 to 30,000 distinct CDR3 sequences, with less than 6.5% found just once. This receptor was taken from a female donor with ankylosing spondylitis or in good health (not recorded which). Sequenced material: blood, either unsorted or a sorted T cell fraction (not recorded which). The rearrangement links TRBV9 to TRBJ2-1; TRBD2 agrees at 13 bases. CDR3 in amino acids: CASSVDLLAGGPKFF. The CDR3 DNA reads as TGTGCCAGCAGCGTAGACTTACTAGCGGGAGGGCCAAAGTTCTTC.